This T cell receptor (beta chain) was recorded in a study of blood T cell repertoires in COVID-19. Study details: Sites in the United States, Italy and Spain provided acute and convalescent COVID-19 samples. The analysed material was cDNA or gDNA that came from T cells, B-cell-depleted T cells, or PBMCs.

Germline V gene data show CDR1 as ENHRY and CDR2 as SYGVKD. V shed 4 bases and J 1 base; nucleotides not matched to a gene: 4. The CDR3 length is 15 residues. In the original workflow: Nucleated cell number was recorded as an estimate derived from reference gene primer amplification. TCRdb's table, derived via immunoSEQ multiplex PCR, lists solely in-frame clones and lacks some. That table supplies the V and J calls and clone size; D and trimming were determined from the DNA. The data contain around 150,000 clones, approximately 92% of them singletons. The sequencing sample was made of peripheral blood. The gene calls are TRBV10-3 and TRBJ1-5, with 7 bases aligning to TRBD1. The TCR originated in a woman aged 45-59 years with acute or convalescent COVID-19. This CDR3 reads CAISGDRESNQPQHF. CDR3 bases: TGTGCCATCAGTGGTGACAGGGAAAGCAATCAGCCCCAGCATTTT.